The 17 T cell receptor beta chains presented below share a single source sample, sequenced in a study of glioma-infiltrating T cells. TCR alpha and beta CDR3 regions were amplified from RNA using iRepertoire nested multiplex PCR. TCRdb recomputed calls from the multiplex PCR reads with MiXCR, one row per CDR3 protein. The sample carries 15,000 to 20,000 distinct CDR3 sequences, roughly 64% recorded once. Sequences were obtained from glioma tissue, nonneoplastic brain tissue, or PBMCs (not recorded which). All receptors derive from a human donor with low-grade glioma or glioblastoma, undergoing nonglioma brain surgery, or in good health (not recorded which).

The V call is TRBV7-8, the J call TRBJ2-3; 8 bases line up with TRBD1. The CDR3 has 14 residues. J was trimmed by 6 bases and V by 9 bases; bases with no gene match: 11. The germline CDR1 and CDR2 sequences are SGHVS and FQNEAQ. CDR3: CASKTGGYGDTQYF. The CDR3 DNA follows: TGTGCCAGTAAAACAGGGGGTTACGGGGATACGCAGTATTTT.

This clonotype is categorized as medium-sized. The chain links TRBV2 to TRBJ1-5; no reliable D call. This CDR3 comprises 15 residues. Germline CDR1 is SNHLY and CDR2 is FYNNEI. Trimming removed 8 bases from V and 0 bases from J, with 14 bases in between. The CDR3: CASCPEVPSNQPQHF. The CDR3 nucleotides are TGTGCCAGCTGCCCCGAGGTGCCTAGCAATCAGCCCCAGCATTTT.

The V gene is TRBV6-6, the J gene TRBJ1-5; 7 bases fit TRBD1. The CDR3 is 15 residues long. Germline V gene lookup returns CDR1 MNHNY and CDR2 SVGAGI (reference sequence). Trimming took 11 bases from V and 3 from J; bases not matched to a gene: 13. The DNA of the CDR3 is TGTGCCTGCACCGACCTGGACAGGCACAATCAGCCCCAGCATTTT. Amino acids: CACTDLDRHNQPQHF.

This chain connects TRBV6-2 or TRBV6-3 to TRBJ2-7, with 9 bases fitting TRBD2. The CDR3 extends over 16 amino acids. Looked up from germline, CDR1 is MNHEY and CDR2 is SVGEGT. V was clipped by 2 bases and J by 3 bases; unmatched bases: 8. This CDR3 reads CASSYGSSGTHYEQYF. The CDR3 nucleotides are TGTGCCAGCAGTTACGGGTCTAGCGGGACCCACTACGAGCAGTACTTC.

The V gene is TRBV15, the J gene TRBJ1-6, with D possibly being TRBD1 (6 bases). This CDR3 region has 13 residues. Trimming stripped 5 bases from V and 13 bases from J, with 15 bases between. CDR1 and CDR2 (germline): LNHNV, YYDKDF (reference sequence). This CDR3 is CATSWDIQPPLHF. CDR3 DNA sequence: TGTGCCACCAGCTGGGACATCCAGCCCCCCCTCCACTTT.

The chain combines TRBV4-1 with TRBJ2-7, with D possibly being TRBD1 or TRBD2 (6 bases each). This CDR3 spans 13 amino acids. V dropped 3 bases and J dropped 5 bases, with 11 bases sitting between them. Germline lookup yields CDR1 MGHRA and CDR2 YSYEKL. The CDR3 reads CASSQYRGDEQYF. Here the CDR3 DNA reads TGCGCCAGCAGCCAGTATAGGGGGGACGAGCAGTACTTC.

This chain connects TRBV27 to TRBJ1-1; the match to TRBD1 covers 8 bases. The germline V gene has CDR1 MNHEY and CDR2 SMNVEV (reference sequence). After removal of 2 bases from V and 0 bases from J, the junction contained 2 bases not matched to a gene. This CDR3 is 15 amino acids long. The DNA for the CDR3 is TGTGCCAGCAGTTTAGACAGGGGTCTGAACACTGAAGCTTTCTTT. Translation: CASSLDRGLNTEAFF.

J is TRBJ1-6 and V is TRBV11-1; TRBD1 matches at 7 bases. The ends lost 5 bases at V and 11 bases at J; junction bases unmatched: 15. From germline, CDR1 is SGHAT and CDR2 FQDESV (reference sequence). CDR3 length: 16 residues. In nucleotides, the CDR3 is TGTGCCAGCAGCCGAGGGATCGGGACAGCCTCAACACCCCTCCACTTT. This codes for CASSRGIGTASTPLHF.

This clonotype occurred a few times. The CDR3 coding sequence is TGTGCCAGCAGCCCCACGGTGGGGGCGGGCTCCTCTGAAGCTTTCTTT. Translation: CASSPTVGAGSSEAFF. The V call is TRBV6-1, the J call TRBJ1-1; D might be TRBD1 (6 bases). Germline-derived CDR1 and CDR2 are MNHNS and SASEGT. The CDR3 runs to 16 residues. With 6 bases removed from V and 6 bases from J, the gap between germline ends came to 23 bases.

The chain employs TRBV6-6 and TRBJ1-2; TRBD1 aligns across 11 bases. The germline CDR1 and CDR2 sequences are MNHNY and SVGAGI (reference sequence). V was pared by 1 base and J by 6 bases, with 10 bases of the junction left unmatched. CDR3 length: 17 residues. This CDR3 reads CASSYFRTGGANNGYTF. The CDR3 nucleotides read TGTGCCAGCAGTTACTTTAGGACAGGGGGCGCTAATAATGGCTACACCTTC.

For this clonotype: This may come from a read error, since a much larger clone is one base off. V gene TRBV6-9 combines with J gene TRBJ2-1; a possible D gene is TRBD1 (6 bases). CDR3 length: 14 amino acids. Germline CDR1 and CDR2: MNHGY and SVAAGI. CDR3: CASSSRQVNNEQLF. The CDR3 nucleotides are TGTGCCAGCAGTTCAAGACAGGTCAACAATGAGCAGCTCTTC.

J is TRBJ2-7 and V is TRBV6-2 or TRBV6-3, with 9 bases lining up with TRBD2. The J segment lost 0 bases and the V segment lost 0 bases, leaving 0 bases of the junction unmatched. Germline V gene lookup returns CDR1 MNHEY and CDR2 SVGEGT. The CDR3 spans 15 residues. This chain's CDR3 is CASSYSTSGSYEQYF. As DNA, the CDR3 is TGTGCCAGCAGTTACTCGACTAGCGGCTCCTACGAGCAGTACTTC.

The chain uses TRBV20-1 and TRBJ1-2; D might be TRBD1 (5 bases). There are 15 residues in the CDR3. The V end lost 2 bases, the J end lost 8 bases, and 21 bases lay between the germline ends. Germline V gene sequence: CDR1 DFQATT, CDR2 SNEGSKA (reference sequence). CDR3 in DNA: TGCAGTGCTAGACTGCCGGGGCGGGGTCTAGACGGCTACACCTTC. It yields the protein CSARLPGRGLDGYTF.

The chain is built from TRBV20-1 and TRBJ1-1; D is unclear. The germline V and J ends were trimmed by 2 bases and 0 bases, with 19 bases remaining between them. The CDR3 runs 17 residues. Germline CDR1 and CDR2: DFQATT and SNEGSKA (reference sequence). The CDR3 is CSARSGGQNILNTEAFF. The CDR3 nucleotides read TGCAGTGCTAGATCGGGAGGGCAGAATATCTTGAACACTGAAGCTTTCTTT.

This clonotype was detected ten times or more. This chain uses TRBV28 with TRBJ1-4; TRBD1 might be the D (6 bases). V lost 7 bases, J lost 8 bases, and 14 bases lay in between. The germline gives CDR1 MDHEN, CDR2 SYDVKM. The CDR3 contains 13 residues. The CDR3 loop reads CASTRTVREKLFF. As DNA, the CDR3 is TGTGCCAGCACCAGGACAGTGCGGGAAAAACTGTTTTTT.

The genes are TRBV7-2 and TRBJ2-5; D is unresolved. The CDR3 runs 14 residues. The V and J ends lost 0 bases and 4 bases respectively, with 9 bases between them. CDR1 SGHTA and CDR2 FQGNSA come from the germline V gene. This chain's CDR3 is CASSLAAPRETQYF. In nucleotides, the CDR3 is TGTGCCAGCAGCTTAGCGGCACCTAGAGAGACCCAGTACTTC.

The chain uses TRBV19 and TRBJ2-7; 7 positions match TRBD1. The CDR3 has 13 amino acids. The junction had 6 bases not matched to a gene; V was cut back by 8 bases and J by 2 bases. The V gene's germline CDR1 is LNHDA and CDR2 SQIVND (reference sequence). The CDR3 reads CASARGGTYEQYF. The DNA of the CDR3 is TGTGCCAGTGCTCGAGGGGGCACCTACGAGCAGTACTTC.